Sequencing of this T cell receptor (beta chain) was carried out in a study of blood T cell repertoires in COVID-19. Overall study: The origin of the acute and convalescent COVID-19 samples was the United States, Italy and Spain. Sources were T cells, B-cell-depleted T cells, or PBMCs; the material itself was cDNA or gDNA.

The germline V gene encodes CDR1 MGHRA and CDR2 YSYEKL. V dropped 0 bases and J dropped 11 bases, with 11 bases sitting between them. The length of the CDR3 is 13 residues. Per the study methods: Amplification of reference gene primers provided the estimated nucleated cell counts. Repertoires were generated with immunoSEQ multiplex PCR, while TCRdb's copy carries only in-frame clones and drops some. D and trimming come from the DNA, and the V and J calls and clone size come from that table. Counted here are 200,000 to 300,000 clones, 80% to 85% occurring once; the ten biggest clones make up approximately 1.4%.

Sequences were obtained from peripheral blood. The TCR originated in a woman in her forties who had recovered from COVID-19. The chain carries TRBV4-1 and TRBJ1-5, with D perhaps TRBD1 (5 bases). The CDR3 DNA follows: TGCGCCAGCAGCCAAGATTGGGGGGGAGCCCAGCATTTT. Protein product: CASSQDWGGAQHF.